This TCR beta chain was profiled in a study of CD8+CD57+ T cells in acquired aplastic anemia. As for this clonotype: A much larger clone lies one base from this, so it may be a read error.

The study profiled TCR beta VDJ and CDR3 using genomic DNA as template. TCRdb redid the calling of the reads with MiXCR, one entry per CDR3 protein. The table has under 350,000 distinct CDR3 sequences, around 60% seen once. The CDR3 spans 14 residues. V was trimmed by 8 bases and J by 1 base, leaving 14 bases between them. Germline V gene lookup returns CDR1 MRHNA and CDR2 SNTAGT. The TCR sequence derives from a human donor with severe aplastic anemia or a healthy control (not recorded which). The rearrangement links TRBV6-4 to TRBJ1-2, with no clear D. The sequenced sample was sorted CD4+, CD8+, or CD8+CD57+ T cells (not recorded which) from PBMCs. CDR3 loop: CASFLLKDNYGYTF. DNA of the CDR3: TGTGCCAGCTTCCTCCTTAAGGATAACTATGGCTACACCTTC.